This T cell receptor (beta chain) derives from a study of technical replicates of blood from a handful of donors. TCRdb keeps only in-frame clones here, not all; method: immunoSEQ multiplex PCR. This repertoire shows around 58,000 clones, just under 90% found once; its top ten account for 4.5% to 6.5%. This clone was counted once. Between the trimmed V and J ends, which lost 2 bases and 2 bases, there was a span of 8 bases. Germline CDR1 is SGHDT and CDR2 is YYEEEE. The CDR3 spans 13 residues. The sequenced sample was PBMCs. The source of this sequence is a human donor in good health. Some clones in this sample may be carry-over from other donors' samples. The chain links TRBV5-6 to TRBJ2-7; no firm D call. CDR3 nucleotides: TGTGCCAGCAGCTTTTGGCCCGCCTACGAGCAGTACTTC. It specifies CASSFWPAYEQYF. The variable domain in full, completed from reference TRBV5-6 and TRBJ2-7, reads DAGVTQSPTHLIKTRGQQVTLRCSPKSGHDTVSWYQQALGQGPQFIFQYYEEEERQRGNFPDRFSGHQFPNYSSELNVNALLLGDSALYLCASSFWPAYEQYFGPGTRLTVT.